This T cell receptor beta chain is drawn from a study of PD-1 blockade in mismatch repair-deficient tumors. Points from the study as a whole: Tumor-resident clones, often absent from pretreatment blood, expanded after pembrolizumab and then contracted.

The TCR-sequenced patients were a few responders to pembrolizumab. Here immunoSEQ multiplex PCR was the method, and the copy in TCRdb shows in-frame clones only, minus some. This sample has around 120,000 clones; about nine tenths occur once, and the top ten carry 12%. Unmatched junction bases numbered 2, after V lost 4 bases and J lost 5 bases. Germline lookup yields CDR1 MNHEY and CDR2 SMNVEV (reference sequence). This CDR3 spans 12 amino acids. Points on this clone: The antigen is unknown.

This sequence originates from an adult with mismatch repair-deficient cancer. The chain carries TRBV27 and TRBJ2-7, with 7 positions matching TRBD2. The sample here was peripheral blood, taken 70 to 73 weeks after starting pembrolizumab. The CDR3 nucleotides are TGTGCCAGCAGTTGGGGGGGACACGAGCAGTACTTC. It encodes CASSWGGHEQYF.